This TCR beta chain was recorded in a study of cytomegalovirus exposure and HLA in healthy donors. Points from the study as a whole: Highest at DRB1 and lowest at HLA-C, TCR association rates differed among HLA loci in a later analysis. Later on, a genetic analysis was performed. It linked a missense variant in DCLRE1C with V- and J-gene trimming of TCR beta.

The PCR ran on 60 Vbeta and 13 Jbeta primers. The table came from immunoSEQ multiplex PCR; TCRdb's copy has only in-frame clones and leaves some out. The data contain 120,000 to 150,000 clones, more than 70% of them singletons. Regarding this clone: Its specificity is unknown.

Germline V CDR1 and CDR2: SGHTA, FQGNSA. V lost 4 bases to trimming and J lost 2 bases, with 8 bases between them. This CDR3 is built from 14 residues. This sequence joins TRBV7-2 and TRBJ1-4, with D tentatively TRBD1 (6 bases). Material for sequencing was PBMCs. The source of this sequence is a woman in her forties or fifties in good health and CMV-seronegative. CDR3 sequence: CASSSGVTNEKLFF. The CDR3 nucleotides are TGTGCCAGCAGCTCAGGGGTCACTAATGAAAAACTGTTTTTT.